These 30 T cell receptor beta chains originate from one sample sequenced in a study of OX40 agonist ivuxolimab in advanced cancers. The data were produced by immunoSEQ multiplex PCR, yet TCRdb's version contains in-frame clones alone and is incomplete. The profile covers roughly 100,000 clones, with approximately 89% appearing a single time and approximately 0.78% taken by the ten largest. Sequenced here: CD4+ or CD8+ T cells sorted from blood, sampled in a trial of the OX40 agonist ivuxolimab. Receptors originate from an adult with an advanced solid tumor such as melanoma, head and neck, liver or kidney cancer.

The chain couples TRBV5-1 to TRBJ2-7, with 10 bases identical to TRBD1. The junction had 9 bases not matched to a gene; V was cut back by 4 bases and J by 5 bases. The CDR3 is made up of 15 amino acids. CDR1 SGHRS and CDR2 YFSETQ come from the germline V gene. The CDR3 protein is CASSLSGTGVNEQYF. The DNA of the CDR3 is TGCGCCAGCAGCCTCTCCGGGACAGGGGTCAACGAGCAGTACTTC.

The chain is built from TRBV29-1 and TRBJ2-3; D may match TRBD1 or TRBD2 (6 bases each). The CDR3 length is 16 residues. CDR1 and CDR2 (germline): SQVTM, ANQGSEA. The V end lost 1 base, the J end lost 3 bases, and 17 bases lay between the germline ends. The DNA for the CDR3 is TGCAGCGTTGAAGGGGGACGGGGGCGCATTACAGATACGCAGTATTTT. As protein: CSVEGGRGRITDTQYF.

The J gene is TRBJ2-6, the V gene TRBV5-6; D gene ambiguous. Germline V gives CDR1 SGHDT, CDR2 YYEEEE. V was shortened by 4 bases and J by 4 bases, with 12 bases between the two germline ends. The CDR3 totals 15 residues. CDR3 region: CASSAPSWGANVLTF. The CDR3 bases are TGTGCCAGCAGCGCCCCCTCCTGGGGGGCCAACGTCCTGACTTTC.

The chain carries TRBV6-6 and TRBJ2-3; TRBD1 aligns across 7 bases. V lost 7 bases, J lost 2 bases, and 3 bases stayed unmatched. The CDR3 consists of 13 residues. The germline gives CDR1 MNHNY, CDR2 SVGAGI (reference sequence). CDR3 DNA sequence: TGTGCCAGCAAAGGGACAGTCACAGATACGCAGTATTTT. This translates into CASKGTVTDTQYF.

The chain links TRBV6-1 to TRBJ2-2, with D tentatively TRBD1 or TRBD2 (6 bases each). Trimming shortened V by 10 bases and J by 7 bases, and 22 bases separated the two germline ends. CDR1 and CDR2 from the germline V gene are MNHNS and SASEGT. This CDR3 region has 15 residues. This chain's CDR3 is CATPRGAYGNGELFF. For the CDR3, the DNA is TGTGCCACTCCTAGGGGGGCTTACGGAAACGGGGAGCTGTTTTTT.

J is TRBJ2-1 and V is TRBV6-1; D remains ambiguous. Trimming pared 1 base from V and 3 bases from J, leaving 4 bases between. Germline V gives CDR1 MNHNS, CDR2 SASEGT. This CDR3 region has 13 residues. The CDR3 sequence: CASSEGFYNEQFF. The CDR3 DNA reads TGTGCCAGCAGTGAAGGCTTCTACAATGAGCAGTTCTTC.

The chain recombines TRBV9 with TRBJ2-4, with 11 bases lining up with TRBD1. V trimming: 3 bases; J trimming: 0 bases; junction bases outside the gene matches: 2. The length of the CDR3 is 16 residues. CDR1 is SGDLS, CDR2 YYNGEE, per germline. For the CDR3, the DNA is TGTGCCAGCAGCGCCGGACAGGGGGCAGCCAAAAACATTCAGTACTTC. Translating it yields CASSAGQGAAKNIQYF.

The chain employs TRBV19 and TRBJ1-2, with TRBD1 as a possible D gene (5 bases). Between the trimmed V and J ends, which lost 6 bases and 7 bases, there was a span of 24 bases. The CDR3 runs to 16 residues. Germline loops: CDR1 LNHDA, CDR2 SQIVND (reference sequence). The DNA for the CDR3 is TGTGCCAGTAGCCTCCGGGACTCTCGACAGCGCGGTGGCTACACCTTC. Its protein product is CASSLRDSRQRGGYTF.

The CDR3 nucleotides read TGTGCCAGCAGCTTAAGGCGGCTAGCGGCAGATACGCAGTATTTT. It encodes CASSLRRLAADTQYF. This chain links TRBV7-2 with TRBJ2-3; 7 bases align to TRBD2. Germline assignment: CDR1 SGHTA and CDR2 FQGNSA. After removal of 2 bases from V and 4 bases from J, the junction contained 6 bases not matched to a gene. The CDR3 extends over 15 amino acids.

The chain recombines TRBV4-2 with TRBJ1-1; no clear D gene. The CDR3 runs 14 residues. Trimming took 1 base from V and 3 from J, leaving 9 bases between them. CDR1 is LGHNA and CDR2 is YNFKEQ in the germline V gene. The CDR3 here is CASSQGFGYTEAFF. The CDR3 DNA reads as TGTGCCAGCAGCCAAGGTTTCGGGTACACTGAAGCTTTCTTT.

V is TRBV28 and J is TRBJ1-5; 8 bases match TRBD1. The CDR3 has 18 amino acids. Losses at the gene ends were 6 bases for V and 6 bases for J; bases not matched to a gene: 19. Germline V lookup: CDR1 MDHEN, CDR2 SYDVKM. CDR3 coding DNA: TGTGCCAGCAGATCCCTCGGGACAGGTGCATGGCGGAGTCAGCCCCAGCATTTT. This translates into CASRSLGTGAWRSQPQHF.

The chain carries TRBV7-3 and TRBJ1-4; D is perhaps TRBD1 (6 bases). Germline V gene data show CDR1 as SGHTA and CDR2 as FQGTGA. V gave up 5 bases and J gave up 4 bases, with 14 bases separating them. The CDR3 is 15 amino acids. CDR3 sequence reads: CASSPQTGRNEKLFF. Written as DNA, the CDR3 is TGTGCCAGCAGCCCACAGACAGGTCGTAATGAAAAACTGTTTTTT. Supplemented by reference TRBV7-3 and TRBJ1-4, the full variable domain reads GAGVSQTPSNKVTEKGKYVELRCDPISGHTALYWYRQSLGQGPEFLIYFQGTGAADDSGLPNDRFFAVRPEGSVSTLKIQRTERGDSAVYLCASSPQTGRNEKLFFGSGTQLSVL.

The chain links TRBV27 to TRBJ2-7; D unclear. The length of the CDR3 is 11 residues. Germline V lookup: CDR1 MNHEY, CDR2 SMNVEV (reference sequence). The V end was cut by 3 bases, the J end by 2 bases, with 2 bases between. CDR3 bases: TGTGCCAGCAGTTTCCCCTACGAGCAGTACTTC. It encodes CASSFPYEQYF.

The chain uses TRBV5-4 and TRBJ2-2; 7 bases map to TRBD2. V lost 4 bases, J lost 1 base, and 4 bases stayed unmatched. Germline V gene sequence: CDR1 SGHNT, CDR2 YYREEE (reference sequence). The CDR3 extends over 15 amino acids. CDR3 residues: CASSPGLGNTGELFF. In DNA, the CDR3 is TGTGCCAGCAGCCCAGGACTAGGGAACACCGGGGAGCTGTTTTTT. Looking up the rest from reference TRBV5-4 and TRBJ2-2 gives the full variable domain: ETGVTQSPTHLIKTRGQQVTLRCSSQSGHNTVSWYQQALGQGPQFIFQYYREEENGRGNFPPRFSGLQFPNYSSELNVNALELDDSALYLCASSPGLGNTGELFFGEGSRLTVL.

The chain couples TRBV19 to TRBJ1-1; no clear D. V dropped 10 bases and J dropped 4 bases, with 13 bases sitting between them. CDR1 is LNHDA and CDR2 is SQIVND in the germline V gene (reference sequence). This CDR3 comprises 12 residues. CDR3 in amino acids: CATWARSTEAFF. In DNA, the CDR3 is TGTGCCACCTGGGCAAGGAGCACTGAAGCTTTCTTT.

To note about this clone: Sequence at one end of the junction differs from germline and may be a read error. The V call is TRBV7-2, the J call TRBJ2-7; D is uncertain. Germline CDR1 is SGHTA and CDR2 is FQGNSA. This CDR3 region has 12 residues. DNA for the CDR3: TGTGCCAGCAGCTTTCCCCCAGACCTTCCGCACTTC. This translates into CASSFPPDLPHF.

The CDR3 here is CASSLLTGFNYEQYF. Written as DNA, the CDR3 is TGTGCCAGCAGCTTACTTACAGGGTTTAACTACGAGCAGTACTTC. The rearrangement joins TRBV7-9 to TRBJ2-7; D perhaps matches TRBD1 (6 bases). The germline V gene has CDR1 SEHNR and CDR2 FQNEAQ (reference sequence). V lost 2 bases and J 3 bases, leaving 14 bases between the germline ends. This CDR3 contains 15 residues.

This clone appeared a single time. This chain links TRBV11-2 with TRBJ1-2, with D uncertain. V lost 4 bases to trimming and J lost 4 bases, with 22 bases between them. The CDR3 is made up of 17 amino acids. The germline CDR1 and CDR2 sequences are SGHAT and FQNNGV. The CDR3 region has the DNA TGTGCCAGCAGCTCGTTATCCCCCCGTGGGATCCGCTATGGCTACACCTTC. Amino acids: CASSSLSPRGIRYGYTF.

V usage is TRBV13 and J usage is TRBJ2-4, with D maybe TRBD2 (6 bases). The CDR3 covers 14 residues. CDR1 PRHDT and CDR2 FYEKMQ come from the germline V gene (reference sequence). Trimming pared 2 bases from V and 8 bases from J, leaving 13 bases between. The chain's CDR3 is CASSLLAVEDIQYF. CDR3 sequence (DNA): TGTGCCAGCAGCTTATTAGCGGTTGAGGACATTCAGTACTTC.

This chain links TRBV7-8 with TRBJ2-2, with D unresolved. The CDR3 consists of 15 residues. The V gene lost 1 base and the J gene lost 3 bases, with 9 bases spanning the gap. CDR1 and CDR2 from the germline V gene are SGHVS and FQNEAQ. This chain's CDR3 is CASSLGRIDTGELFF. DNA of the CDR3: TGTGCCAGCAGCTTAGGGCGTATAGACACCGGGGAGCTGTTTTTT.

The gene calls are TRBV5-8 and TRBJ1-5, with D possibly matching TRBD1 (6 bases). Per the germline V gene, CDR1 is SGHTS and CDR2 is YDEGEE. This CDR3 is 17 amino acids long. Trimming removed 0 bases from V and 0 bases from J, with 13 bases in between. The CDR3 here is CASSLVGDNYSNQPQHF. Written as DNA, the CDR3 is TGTGCCAGCAGCTTGGTGGGGGACAATTATAGCAATCAGCCCCAGCATTTT.

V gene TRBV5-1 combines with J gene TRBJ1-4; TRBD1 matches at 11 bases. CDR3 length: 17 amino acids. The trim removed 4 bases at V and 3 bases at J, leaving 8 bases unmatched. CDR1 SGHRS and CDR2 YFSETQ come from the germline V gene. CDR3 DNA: TGCGCCAGCAGCCGGAGGACAGGGGGCGAAGCTAATGAAAAACTGTTTTTT. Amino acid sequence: CASSRRTGGEANEKLFF.

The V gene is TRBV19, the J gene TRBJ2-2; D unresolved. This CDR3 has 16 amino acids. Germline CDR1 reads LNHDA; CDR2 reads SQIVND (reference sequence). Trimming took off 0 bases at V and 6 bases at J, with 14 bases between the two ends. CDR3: CASSIDHSRRAGELFF. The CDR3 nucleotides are TGTGCCAGTAGTATAGATCATAGCCGACGAGCCGGGGAGCTGTTTTTT.

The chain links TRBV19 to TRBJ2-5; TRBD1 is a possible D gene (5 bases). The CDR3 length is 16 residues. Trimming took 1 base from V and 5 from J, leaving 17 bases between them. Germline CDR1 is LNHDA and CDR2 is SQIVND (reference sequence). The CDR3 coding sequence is TGTGCCAGTAGTATAGGCCTAAGGGGTACGGTGGAGACCCAGTACTTC. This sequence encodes CASSIGLRGTVETQYF.

The CDR3 loop reads CASSPRAQQGYEQYF. CDR3 nucleotide sequence: TGTGCCAGCAGCCCCCGGGCCCAACAAGGCTACGAGCAGTACTTC. The genes are TRBV5-4 and TRBJ2-7; no clear D gene. V lost 4 bases, J lost 3 bases, and 17 bases lay in between. The CDR3 is made up of 15 amino acids. CDR1 is SGHNT, CDR2 YYREEE, per germline (reference sequence).

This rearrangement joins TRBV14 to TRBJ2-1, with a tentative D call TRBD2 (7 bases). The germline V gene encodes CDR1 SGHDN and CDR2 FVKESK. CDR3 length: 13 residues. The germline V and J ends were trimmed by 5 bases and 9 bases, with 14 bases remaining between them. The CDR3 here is CASSYTRGGEQFF. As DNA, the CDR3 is TGTGCCAGCAGCTACACTAGGGGGGGTGAGCAGTTCTTC.

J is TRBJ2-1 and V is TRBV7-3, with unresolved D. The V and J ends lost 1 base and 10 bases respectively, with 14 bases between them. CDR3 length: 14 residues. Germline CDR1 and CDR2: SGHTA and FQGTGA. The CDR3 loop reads CASSLSGTPTEQFF. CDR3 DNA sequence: TGTGCCAGCAGCTTAAGTGGCACTCCCACGGAGCAGTTCTTC.

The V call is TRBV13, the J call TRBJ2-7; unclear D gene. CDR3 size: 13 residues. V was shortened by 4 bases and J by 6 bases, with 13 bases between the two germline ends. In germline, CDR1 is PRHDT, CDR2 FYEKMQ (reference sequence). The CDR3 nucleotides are TGTGCCAGCAGCTCTAAATTAAGCCGCGAGCAGTACTTC. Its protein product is CASSSKLSREQYF. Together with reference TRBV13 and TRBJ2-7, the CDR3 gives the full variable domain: AAGVIQSPRHLIKEKRETATLKCYPIPRHDTVYWYQQGPGQDPQFLISFYEKMQSDKGSIPDRFSAQQFSDYHSELNMSSLELGDSALYFCASSSKLSREQYFGPGTRLTVT.

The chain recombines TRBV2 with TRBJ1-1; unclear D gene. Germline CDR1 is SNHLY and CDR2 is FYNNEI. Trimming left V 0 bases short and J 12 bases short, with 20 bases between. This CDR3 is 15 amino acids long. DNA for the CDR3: TGTGCCAGCAGTGAAGCAATGACGTCGTCCCTTCGCTCTTTCTTT. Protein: CASSEAMTSSLRSFF. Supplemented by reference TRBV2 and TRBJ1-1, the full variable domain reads EPEVTQTPSHQVTQMGQEVILRCVPISNHLYFYWYRQILGQKVEFLVSFYNNEISEKSEIFDDQFSVERPDGSNFTLKIRSTKLEDSAMYFCASSEAMTSSLRSFFGQGTRLTVV.

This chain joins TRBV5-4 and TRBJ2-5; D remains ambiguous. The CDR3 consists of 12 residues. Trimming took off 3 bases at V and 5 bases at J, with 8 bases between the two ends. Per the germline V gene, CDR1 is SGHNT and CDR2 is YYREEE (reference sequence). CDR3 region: CASSWGFETQYF. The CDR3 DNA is TGTGCCAGCAGCTGGGGTTTCGAGACCCAGTACTTC.